The rows below give T cell receptor beta chains drawn from one sample of a study of cytomegalovirus exposure and HLA in healthy donors. Clones were read by immunoSEQ multiplex PCR, and TCRdb kept only the in-frame ones, dropping some. Its table lists 40,000 to 65,000 clones. The source material was PBMCs. Receptor source: a man aged 35-49 years in good health and CMV-seropositive. Both conserved end residues are part of each CDR3. D genes are given only for firm matches.

v_gene,d_gene,j_gene,CDR3nt,CDR3aa
TRBV6-4,TRBD2,TRBJ2-2,TGTGCCAGCAGTGACTGGAGCGGGAGTCGGACCGGGGAGCTGTTTTTT,CASSDWSGSRTGELFF
TRBV4-3,-,TRBJ2-7,TGCGCCAGCAGCCAAGAGGGGGGTGCAAACAGTTACGAGCAGTACTTC,CASSQEGGANSYEQYF
TRBV5-1,-,TRBJ2-7,TGCGCCAGCAGCTTGGCGCCGGGGGTCCCTAAAGGGCAGTACTTC,CASSLAPGVPKGQYF
TRBV9,-,TRBJ2-1,TGTGCCAGCGGGGCGGAATCCTACAATGAGCAGTTCTTC,CASGAESYNEQFF
TRBV28,-,TRBJ2-7,TGTGCCAGCAGTTCCCAGGGGGGTGTCTACGAGCAGTACTTC,CASSSQGGVYEQYF
TRBV7-7,TRBD2,TRBJ2-2,TGTGCTAGCAGTCCTAGCGGGGGAGGCACCGGGGAGCTGTTTTTT,CASSPSGGGTGELFF
TRBV4-1,-,TRBJ2-7,TGCGCCAGCAGCCAAGATGGGTTAGCGTATGCCTCCTACGAGCAGTACTTC,CASSQDGLAYASYEQYF
TRBV7-8,-,TRBJ2-4,TGTGCCAGCAGCTTATCCGGCGCTAGCGTCAAAAACATTCAGTACTTC,CASSLSGASVKNIQYF
TRBV7-9,-,TRBJ1-2,TGTGCCAGCAGCTTAGGGACAGATGGCTACACCTTC,CASSLGTDGYTF
TRBV29-1,TRBD1,TRBJ1-2,TGCAGCGCGGACAGGGGGTACATAGGTGGCTACACCTTC,CSADRGYIGGYTF
TRBV27,-,TRBJ2-5,TGTGCCAGCAGTTACCGGAGCCAAGAGACCCAGTACTTC,CASSYRSQETQYF
TRBV5-4,TRBD2,TRBJ2-1,TGTGCCAGCAGCAGTCCTAGCGGGGTGACCTACAATGAGCAGTTCTTC,CASSSPSGVTYNEQFF
TRBV10-3,TRBD2,TRBJ2-1,TGTGCCATCAGGGGTACGGGAGGGGCGGGCAATGAGCAGTTCTTC,CAIRGTGGAGNEQFF
TRBV2,TRBD2,TRBJ2-7,TGTGCCAGCAGTGAAGGGTGGGAAGCGGGGGGTTTGAGAAGGTACGAGCAGTACTTC,CASSEGWEAGGLRRYEQYF
TRBV7-9,-,TRBJ2-3,TGTGCCAGCACCCCGGGACTGAGCACAGATACGCAGTATTTT,CASTPGLSTDTQYF
TRBV5-6,-,TRBJ2-7,TGTGCCAGCAGCTTGCAGGGTACCGTCTACGAGCAGTACTTC,CASSLQGTVYEQYF
TRBV5-1,-,TRBJ1-5,TGCGCCAGCAGCCCCTCTGTCCATCAGCCCCAGCATTTT,CASSPSVHQPQHF
TRBV6-1,TRBD1,TRBJ1-4,TGTGCCAGCAGTGAAGCCACAGGGGGCGTGGAAAAACTGTTTTTT,CASSEATGGVEKLFF
TRBV7-9,-,TRBJ1-4,TGTGCCAGCAGCTACGTACAGGAAGAAAAACTGTTTTTT,CASSYVQEEKLFF
TRBV5-1,TRBD2,TRBJ2-2,TGCGCCAGCAGCCGCGGACTAGCGGGTAACACCGGGGAGCTGTTTTTT,CASSRGLAGNTGELFF
TRBV7-9,-,TRBJ1-3,TGTGCCAGCAGCTTAGGGCGACTGAGCGACACCATATATTTT,CASSLGRLSDTIYF
TRBV30,-,TRBJ1-5,TGTGCCTGGAGTAAAGTTGGGGGCTCCGATCAGCCCCAGCATTTT,CAWSKVGGSDQPQHF
TRBV28,-,TRBJ2-2,TGTGCCAGCAGTTTATCGGGGTTTGTCGGGGAGCTGTTTTTT,CASSLSGFVGELFF
TRBV7-9,-,TRBJ2-7,TGTGCCAGCAGCTTAGTGGGGACTTCCTACGAGCAGTACTTC,CASSLVGTSYEQYF
TRBV15,-,TRBJ1-5,TGTGCCACCAGCAGGACAGGATATAGCAATCAGCCCCAGCATTTT,CATSRTGYSNQPQHF
TRBV11-2,TRBD1,TRBJ1-2,TGTGCCAGCCGACGGACAGGGTCGGATGGCTACACCTTC,CASRRTGSDGYTF
TRBV7-3,TRBD2,TRBJ2-7,TGTGCCAGCAGCCCGACTAGCGGGGCCTCCTACGAGCAGTACTTC,CASSPTSGASYEQYF
TRBV18,-,TRBJ2-6,TGTGCCAGCTCAACAGGGAGTTCTGGGGCCAACGTCCTGACTTTC,CASSTGSSGANVLTF
TRBV5-1,TRBD1,TRBJ1-2,TGCGCCAGCAGCTTTGGGACAGATGTAAGGGGCTACACCTTC,CASSFGTDVRGYTF
TRBV5-1,TRBD1,TRBJ1-2,TGCGCCAGCAGCGGGAACACAGGGGTGTATGGCTACACCTTC,CASSGNTGVYGYTF
TRBV4-1,-,TRBJ2-3,TGCGCCAGCAGCCAAGATAGCGAGAGCTTCACAGATACGCAGTATTTT,CASSQDSESFTDTQYF
TRBV25-1,TRBD1,TRBJ1-4,TGTGCCAGCAGTGATTACGGACAGGGGAATGAAAAACTGTTTTTT,CASSDYGQGNEKLFF
TRBV18,TRBD1,TRBJ2-6,TGTGCCAGCTCAGCCCAGGGGGCTGGGGCCAACGTCCTGACTTTC,CASSAQGAGANVLTF
TRBV7-6,-,TRBJ2-7,TGTGCCAGCAGCCCCCAGGGCCTGGGGTCCTACGAGCAGTACTTC,CASSPQGLGSYEQYF
TRBV6-1,TRBD1,TRBJ2-7,TGTGCCAGCAGCGGGGACAGGGGACCTAGCGAGCAGTACTTC,CASSGDRGPSEQYF
TRBV6-5,TRBD1,TRBJ2-7,TGTGCCAGCAGTACCTGGACAGGGGTATCCTACGAGCAGTACTTC,CASSTWTGVSYEQYF
TRBV7-9,-,TRBJ1-3,TGTGCCAGCAGTCCCTTGGGCAGGCGCTCCTCTGGAAACACCATATATTTT,CASSPLGRRSSGNTIYF
TRBV29-1,-,TRBJ2-7,TGCAGCGTTGAAGGTGACAACGCCTACGAGCAGTACTTC,CSVEGDNAYEQYF
TRBV10-3,TRBD1,TRBJ1-1,TGTGCCGCGGTCGACAGGGAGGCCACTGAAGCTTTCTTT,CAAVDREATEAFF
TRBV5-4,-,TRBJ2-7,TGTGCCAGCAGCCCGACCCCGACCGACTACAAGCAGTACTTC,CASSPTPTDYKQYF
TRBV7-2,TRBD2,TRBJ2-5,TGTGCCAGCTGTATGGGACTAGCGGGAGGACGGGAGACCCAGTACTTC,CASCMGLAGGRETQYF
TRBV2,-,TRBJ1-1,TGTGCCAGCACTACGGCGGGTTACACTGAAGCTTTCTTT,CASTTAGYTEAFF